The entry below gives a single T cell receptor beta chain sequence along with its context. There are many counts of this clonotype. Its antigen remains undetermined. Base quality data are lacking; no much larger clone is found one base away. These data originate in a study of breast tumors, draining lymph nodes, adjacent tissues (TCRdb year 2016). Study-level background: TCR beta repertoires were compared across tumor, adjacent nontumor tissue and axillary lymph nodes obtained from breast cancer patients. In human breast cancer, the study set out to assess how tumor, surrounding tissue and draining lymph node repertoires relate to one another and whether T cells might be exchanged between them.

CDR1 and CDR2, looked up from the germline V gene (reference sequence), are SGHKS and YYEKEE. From the cysteine through the phenylalanine, the CDR3 covers 15 amino acids. Just CDR3 DNA is preserved here, 45 bases in frame from base 1. V is pared back by 0 bases and J by 3 bases, with 12 bases lying between the germline termini. Summary of the overall study and its limitations: T-cell repertoire diversity in tumors was found to be lower than in lymph nodes but higher than in nontumor tissue, and preferential V and J gene usage was observed. The data were considered consistent with the idea that most tumor T cells come from the lymph node and then expand in tumor tissue. Rather than being directly demonstrated, the conclusion that tumor T cells originate in lymph nodes was presented as consistent with a hypothesis. The similarity between tumor and nontumor tissue repertoires was significantly greater in luminal-like breast cancer than in basal-like breast cancer.

This sample was sequenced with an Illumina HiSeq 2000. Multiplex PCR amplification was used to build the TCR beta chain libraries. The amplified TCR beta chain products were analyzed by high-throughput sequencing. TCRdb reran the public reads through fastp at Q25 and MiXCR, keeping productive beta chains. Duplicate CDR3 protein sequences are folded into a single record with the most common DNA and genes. The sample records 200,000 or so distinct CDR3 sequences, roughly 31% of which are singletons. The ten biggest clones cover approximately 4.5% of the sample. Lymph node samples were obtained from the axillary draining lymph nodes of breast cancer patients.

The rearranged chain carries TRBV5-5 and TRBJ1-2, and TRBD1 may be the D gene, going by 6 matching bases. The TCR was taken from a female donor with breast cancer. Some clones in this sample may be carry-over from other donors' samples. The source material was axillary lymph node tissue. The sequenced DNA: TGTGCCAGCAGCTTGGGAGCCGCAGGGGACTATGGCTACACCTTC. This encodes CASSLGAAGDYGYTF.